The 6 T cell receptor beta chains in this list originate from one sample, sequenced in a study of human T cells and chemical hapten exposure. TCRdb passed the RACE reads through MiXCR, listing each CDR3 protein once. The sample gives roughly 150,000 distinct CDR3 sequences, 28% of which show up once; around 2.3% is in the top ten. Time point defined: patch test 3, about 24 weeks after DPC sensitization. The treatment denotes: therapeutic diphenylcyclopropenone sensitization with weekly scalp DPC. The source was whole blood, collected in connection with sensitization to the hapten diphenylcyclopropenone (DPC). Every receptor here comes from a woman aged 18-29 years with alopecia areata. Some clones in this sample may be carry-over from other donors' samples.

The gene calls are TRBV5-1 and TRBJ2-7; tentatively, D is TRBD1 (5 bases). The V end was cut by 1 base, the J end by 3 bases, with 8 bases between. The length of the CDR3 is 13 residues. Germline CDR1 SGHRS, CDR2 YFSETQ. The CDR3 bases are TGCGCCAGCAGCTTGAGACAGAACTACGAGCAGTACTTC. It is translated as CASSLRQNYEQYF.

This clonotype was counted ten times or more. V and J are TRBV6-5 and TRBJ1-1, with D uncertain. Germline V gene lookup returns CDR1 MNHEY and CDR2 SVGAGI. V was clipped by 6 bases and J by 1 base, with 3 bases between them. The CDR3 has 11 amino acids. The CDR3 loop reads CASRQNTEAFF. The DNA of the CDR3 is TGTGCCAGCAGGCAGAACACTGAAGCTTTCTTT.

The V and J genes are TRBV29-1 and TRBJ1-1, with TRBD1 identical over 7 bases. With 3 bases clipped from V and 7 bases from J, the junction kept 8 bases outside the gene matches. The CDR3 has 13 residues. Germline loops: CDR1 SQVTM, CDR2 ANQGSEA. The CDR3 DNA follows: TGCAGCGTTGACCCGGCCGCAGGGGGTGAAGCTTTCTTT. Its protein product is CSVDPAAGGEAFF.

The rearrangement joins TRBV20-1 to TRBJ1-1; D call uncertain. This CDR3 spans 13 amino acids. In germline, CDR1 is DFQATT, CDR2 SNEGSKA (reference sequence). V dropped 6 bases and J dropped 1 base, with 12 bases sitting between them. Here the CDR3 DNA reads TGCAGTGCCGTAAGGGATGGGAACACTGAAGCTTTCTTT. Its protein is CSAVRDGNTEAFF.

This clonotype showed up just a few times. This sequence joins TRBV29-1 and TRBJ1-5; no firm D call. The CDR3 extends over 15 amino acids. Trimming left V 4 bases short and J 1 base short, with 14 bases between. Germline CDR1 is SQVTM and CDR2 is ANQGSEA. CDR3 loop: CSVVVSGASNQPQHF. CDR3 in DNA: TGCAGCGTTGTTGTCTCCGGAGCCAGCAATCAGCCCCAGCATTTT.

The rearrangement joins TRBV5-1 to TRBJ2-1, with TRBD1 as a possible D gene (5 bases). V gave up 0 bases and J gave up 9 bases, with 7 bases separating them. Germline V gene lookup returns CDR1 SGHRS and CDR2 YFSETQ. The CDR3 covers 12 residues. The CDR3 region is CASSLAGIEQFF. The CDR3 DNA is TGCGCCAGCAGCTTGGCAGGGATTGAGCAGTTCTTC.